Listed here are 9 T cell receptor beta chains from one sample, sequenced in a study of regulatory T cells in long-lasting Graves disease. Investigators prepared the TCR beta libraries by applying iRepertoire HTBI primers and Arm-PCR of CDR3 regions. TCRdb redid the calling of the multiplex PCR reads with MiXCR, one entry per CDR3 protein. The sample consists of about 380,000 distinct CDR3 sequences, 15% to 17% of them appearing once. The time point was: newly diagnosed GD, antithyroid drugs for less than 3 months. PBMC RNA was the source of the TCR library. Sequencing was performed on peripheral blood mononuclear cells (PBMCs), taken at new diagnosis, from a patient treated with antithyroid drugs. These receptors were obtained from a female donor with Graves disease.

The V gene is TRBV19, the J gene TRBJ1-1; D gene uncertain. V lost 5 bases and J 5 bases, leaving 18 bases between the germline ends. The CDR3 spans 15 residues. Germline loops: CDR1 LNHDA, CDR2 SQIVND (reference sequence). The CDR3 nucleotides read TGTGCCAGTAGTTCGCGGGCCCGGAGGAAGACTGAAGCTTTCTTT. Its translation: CASSSRARRKTEAFF. Looking up the rest from reference TRBV19 and TRBJ1-1 gives the full variable domain: DGGITQSPKYLFRKEGQNVTLSCEQNLNHDAMYWYRQDPGQGLRLIYYSQIVNDFQKGDIAEGYSVSREKKESFPLTVTSAQKNPTAFYLCASSSRARRKTEAFFGQGTRLTVV.

The rearrangement uses TRBV7-3 and TRBJ2-1, with TRBD2 matching 8 bases. The length of the CDR3 is 16 residues. Trimming removed 5 bases from V and 10 bases from J; junction bases left unmatched: 16. Germline lookup yields CDR1 SGHTA and CDR2 FQGTGA. CDR3 nucleotides: TGTGCCAGCAGCCCCCTTGCGGCTAGCGGGTCATGGGAGCAGTTCTTC. Amino acids: CASSPLAASGSWEQFF.

Many counts were recorded for this clonotype. The J gene is TRBJ1-5, the V gene TRBV12-3 or TRBV12-4, with D possibly being TRBD1 (6 bases). This CDR3 has 15 amino acids. V was clipped by 1 base and J by 6 bases, with 13 bases between them. CDR3 sequence: CASSLERQEGQPQHF. For the CDR3, the DNA is TGTGCCAGCAGTTTAGAAAGACAGGAGGGTCAGCCCCAGCATTTT.

This clonotype showed up just a few times. This chain uses TRBV2 with TRBJ2-1; D is possibly TRBD2 (7 bases). Per the germline V gene, CDR1 is SNHLY and CDR2 is FYNNEI. This CDR3 contains 17 residues. V was shortened by 3 bases and J by 7 bases, with 22 bases between the two germline ends. CDR3 protein: CASSEVPRGPTSNEQFF. In DNA, the CDR3 is TGTGCCAGCAGTGAGGTCCCGCGGGGGCCAACATCAAATGAGCAGTTCTTC.

This clonotype was counted only a few times. The chain links TRBV12-5 to TRBJ1-5; D not resolved. Per germline, CDR1 LGHNT and CDR2 FRNRAP. The V end lost 3 bases, the J end lost 9 bases, and 9 bases lay between the germline ends. The CDR3 has 12 residues. CDR3 sequence reads: CASGLSLWPQHF. The CDR3 region has the DNA TGTGCTAGTGGTTTATCCTTGTGGCCCCAGCATTTT.

This clonotype was found many times. The J gene is TRBJ1-1, the V gene TRBV28, with D possibly TRBD1 on 5 matching bases. The germline V gene has CDR1 MDHEN and CDR2 SYDVKM. This CDR3 spans 15 amino acids. The ends were cut back, 2 bases at V and 4 bases at J, with 14 bases in the middle. The CDR3 DNA is TGTGCCAGCAGTTTAATTCCAGGGTCGGGCACTGAAGCTTTCTTT. Amino acids: CASSLIPGSGTEAFF.

The rearrangement joins TRBV29-1 to TRBJ1-2; tentatively, D is TRBD1 (6 bases). V was pared by 4 bases and J by 8 bases, with 20 bases between. Germline V gene sequence: CDR1 SQVTM, CDR2 ANQGSEA. The CDR3 covers 14 residues. CDR3 in DNA: TGCAGCGTTGCGGGGGGGCGGGGGCATCTAGGCTACACCTTC. It specifies CSVAGGRGHLGYTF.

As DNA, the CDR3 is TGTGCCAGCAGCCAATCCCGAGGGGGGCAGAACTACGAGCAGTACTTC. Amino acids: CASSQSRGGQNYEQYF. This chain joins TRBV7-9 and TRBJ2-7; D possibly uses TRBD1 or TRBD2 (6 bases each). The CDR3 covers 16 residues. Germline V gene lookup returns CDR1 SEHNR and CDR2 FQNEAQ (reference sequence). V was trimmed by 5 bases and J by 3 bases, leaving 20 bases between them.

This clonotype was seen at least ten times. The V gene is TRBV6-1, the J gene TRBJ2-1; unclear D gene. This CDR3 spans 14 amino acids. V shed 4 bases and J shed 1 base, with 8 bases lying between them. Germline lookup yields CDR1 MNHNS and CDR2 SASEGT. In DNA, the CDR3 is TGTGCCAGCAGTGGCTCTGGTTCCTACAATGAGCAGTTCTTC. This gives the protein CASSGSGSYNEQFF.